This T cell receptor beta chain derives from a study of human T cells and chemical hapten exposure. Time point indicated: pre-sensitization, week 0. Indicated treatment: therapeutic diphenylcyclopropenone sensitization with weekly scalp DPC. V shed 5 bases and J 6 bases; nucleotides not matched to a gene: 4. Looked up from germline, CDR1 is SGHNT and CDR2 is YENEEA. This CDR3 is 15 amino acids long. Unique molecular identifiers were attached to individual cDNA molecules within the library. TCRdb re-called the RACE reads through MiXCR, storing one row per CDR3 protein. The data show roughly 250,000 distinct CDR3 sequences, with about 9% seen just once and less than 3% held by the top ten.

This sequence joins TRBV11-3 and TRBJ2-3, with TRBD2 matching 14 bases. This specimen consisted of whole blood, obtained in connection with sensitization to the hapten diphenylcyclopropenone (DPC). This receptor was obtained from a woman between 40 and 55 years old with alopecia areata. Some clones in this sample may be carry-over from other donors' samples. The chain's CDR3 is CASSRGTSGGDTQYF. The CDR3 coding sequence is TGTGCCAGCAGCAGAGGGACTAGCGGGGGTGATACGCAGTATTTT.